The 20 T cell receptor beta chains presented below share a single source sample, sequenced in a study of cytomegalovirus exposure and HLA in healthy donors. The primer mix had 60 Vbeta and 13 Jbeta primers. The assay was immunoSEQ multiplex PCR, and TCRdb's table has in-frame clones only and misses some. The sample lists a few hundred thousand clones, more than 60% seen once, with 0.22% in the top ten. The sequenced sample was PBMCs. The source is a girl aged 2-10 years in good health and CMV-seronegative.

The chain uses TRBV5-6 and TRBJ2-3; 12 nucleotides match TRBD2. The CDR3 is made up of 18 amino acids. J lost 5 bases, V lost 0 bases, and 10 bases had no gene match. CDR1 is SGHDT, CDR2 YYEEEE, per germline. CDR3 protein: CASSLESLAGGPRDTQYF. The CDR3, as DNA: TGTGCCAGCAGCTTGGAGAGTCTAGCGGGAGGGCCCAGAGATACGCAGTATTTT.

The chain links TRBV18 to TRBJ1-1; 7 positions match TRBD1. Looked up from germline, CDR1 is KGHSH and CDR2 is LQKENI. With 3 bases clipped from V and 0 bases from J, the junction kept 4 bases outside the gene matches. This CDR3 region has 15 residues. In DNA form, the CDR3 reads TGTGCCAGCTCACCCGGGACAGTAATGAACACTGAAGCTTTCTTT. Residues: CASSPGTVMNTEAFF.

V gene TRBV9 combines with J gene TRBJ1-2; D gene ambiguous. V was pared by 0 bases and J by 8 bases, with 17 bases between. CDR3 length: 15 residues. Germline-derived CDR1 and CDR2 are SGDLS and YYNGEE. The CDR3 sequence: CASSVGPLYFLGYTF. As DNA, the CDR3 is TGTGCCAGCAGCGTAGGGCCCCTTTATTTTTTAGGCTACACCTTC. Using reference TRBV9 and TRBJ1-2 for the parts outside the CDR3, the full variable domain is DSGVTQTPKHLITATGQRVTLRCSPRSGDLSVYWYQQSLDQGLQFLIQYYNGEERAKGNILERFSAQQFPDLHSELNLSSLELGDSALYFCASSVGPLYFLGYTFGSGTRLTVV.

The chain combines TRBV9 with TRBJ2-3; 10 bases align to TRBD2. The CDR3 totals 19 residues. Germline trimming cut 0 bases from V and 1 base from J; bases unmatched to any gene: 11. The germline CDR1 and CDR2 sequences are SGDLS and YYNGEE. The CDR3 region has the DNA TGTGCCAGCAGCGTAGAGGGTACTAGCGGGGCCCTGCGCACAGATACGCAGTATTTT. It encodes CASSVEGTSGALRTDTQYF. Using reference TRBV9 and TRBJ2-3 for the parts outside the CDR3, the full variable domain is DSGVTQTPKHLITATGQRVTLRCSPRSGDLSVYWYQQSLDQGLQFLIQYYNGEERAKGNILERFSAQQFPDLHSELNLSSLELGDSALYFCASSVEGTSGALRTDTQYFGPGTRLTVL.

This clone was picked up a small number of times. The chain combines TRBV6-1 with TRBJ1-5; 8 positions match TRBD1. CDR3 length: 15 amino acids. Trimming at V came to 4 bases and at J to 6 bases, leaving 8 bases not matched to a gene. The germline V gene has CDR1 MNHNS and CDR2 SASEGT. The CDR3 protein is CASSAQGGGVQPQHF. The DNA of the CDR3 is TGTGCCAGCAGTGCACAGGGGGGCGGTGTTCAGCCCCAGCATTTT.

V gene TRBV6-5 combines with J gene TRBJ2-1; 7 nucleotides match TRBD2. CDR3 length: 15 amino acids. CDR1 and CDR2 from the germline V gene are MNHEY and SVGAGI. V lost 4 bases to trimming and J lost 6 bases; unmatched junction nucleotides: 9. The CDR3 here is CASSSSSGGVNEQFF. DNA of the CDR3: TGTGCCAGCAGTTCCTCTAGCGGAGGGGTCAATGAGCAGTTCTTC.

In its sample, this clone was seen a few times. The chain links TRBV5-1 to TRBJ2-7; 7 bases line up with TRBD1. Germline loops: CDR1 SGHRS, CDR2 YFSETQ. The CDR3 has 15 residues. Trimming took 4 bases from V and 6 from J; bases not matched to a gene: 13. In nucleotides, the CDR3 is TGCGCCAGCAGCACGGGACAGATCACCCTGTCCGAGCAGTACTTC. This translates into CASSTGQITLSEQYF.

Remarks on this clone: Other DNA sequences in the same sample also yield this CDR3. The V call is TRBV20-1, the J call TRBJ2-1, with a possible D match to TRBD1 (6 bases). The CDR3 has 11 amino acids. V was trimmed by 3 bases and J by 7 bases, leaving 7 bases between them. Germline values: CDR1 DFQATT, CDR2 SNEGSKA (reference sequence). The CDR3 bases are TGCAGTGCTAGTCAGGGGAATGAGCAGTTCTTC. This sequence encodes CSASQGNEQFF.

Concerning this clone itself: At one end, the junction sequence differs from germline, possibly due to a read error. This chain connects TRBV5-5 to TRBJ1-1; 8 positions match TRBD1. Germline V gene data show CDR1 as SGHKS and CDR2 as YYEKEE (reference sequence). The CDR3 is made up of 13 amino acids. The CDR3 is CASTLETGARAFF. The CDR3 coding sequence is TGTGCCAGCACCTTGGAGACAGGGGCACGGGCTTTCTTT.

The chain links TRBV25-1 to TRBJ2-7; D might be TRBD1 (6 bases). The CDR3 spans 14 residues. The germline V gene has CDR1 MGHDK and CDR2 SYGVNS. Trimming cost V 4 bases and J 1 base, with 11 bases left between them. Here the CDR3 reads CASSVSGVSYEQYF. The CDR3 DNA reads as TGTGCCAGCAGTGTTTCAGGGGTTTCCTACGAGCAGTACTTC.

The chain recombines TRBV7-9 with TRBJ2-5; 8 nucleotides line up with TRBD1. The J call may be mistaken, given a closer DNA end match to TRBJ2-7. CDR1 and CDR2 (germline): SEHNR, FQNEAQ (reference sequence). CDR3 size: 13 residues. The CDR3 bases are TGTGCCAGCAGCCCACAGGGGGCCTACGAGCAGTACTTC. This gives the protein CASSPQGAYEQYF.

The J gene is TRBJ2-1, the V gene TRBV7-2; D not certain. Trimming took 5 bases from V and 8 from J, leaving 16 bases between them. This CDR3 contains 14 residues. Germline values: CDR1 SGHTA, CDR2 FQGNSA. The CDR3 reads CASSATPNGDEQFF. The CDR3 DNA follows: TGTGCCAGCAGCGCCACTCCGAACGGAGATGAGCAGTTCTTC.

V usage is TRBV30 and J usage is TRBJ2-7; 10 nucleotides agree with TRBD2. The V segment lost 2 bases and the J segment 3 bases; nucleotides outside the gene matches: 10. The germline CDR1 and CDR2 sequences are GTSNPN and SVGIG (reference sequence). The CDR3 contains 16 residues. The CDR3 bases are TGTGCCTGGAGTCCGGGACTAGCGACTTGGAACTACGAGCAGTACTTC. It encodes CAWSPGLATWNYEQYF.

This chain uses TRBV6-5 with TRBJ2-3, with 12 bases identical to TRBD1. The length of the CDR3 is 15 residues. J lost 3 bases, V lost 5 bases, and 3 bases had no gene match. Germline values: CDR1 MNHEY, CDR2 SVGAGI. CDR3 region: CASSPGQGATDTQYF. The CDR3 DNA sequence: TGTGCCAGCAGTCCGGGACAGGGGGCTACAGATACGCAGTATTTT.

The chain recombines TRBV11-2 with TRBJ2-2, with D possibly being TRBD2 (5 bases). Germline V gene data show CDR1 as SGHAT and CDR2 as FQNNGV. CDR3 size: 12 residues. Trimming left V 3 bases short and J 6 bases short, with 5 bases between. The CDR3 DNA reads TGTGCCAGCAGCTTCGGGGCCGGGGAGCTGTTTTTT. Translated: CASSFGAGELFF.

CDR3 in DNA: TGTGCCATCAAAGCGGGGACCTACAATGAGCAGTTCTTC. Protein: CAIKAGTYNEQFF. The V gene is TRBV10-3, the J gene TRBJ2-1, with TRBD2 identical over 7 bases. This CDR3 is 13 amino acids long. With 7 bases clipped from V and 2 bases from J, the junction kept 2 bases outside the gene matches. Germline CDR1 is ENHRY and CDR2 is SYGVKD.

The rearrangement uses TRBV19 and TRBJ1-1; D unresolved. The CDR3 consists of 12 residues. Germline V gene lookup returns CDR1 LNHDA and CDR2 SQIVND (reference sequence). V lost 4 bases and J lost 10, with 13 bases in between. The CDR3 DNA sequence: TGTGCCAGTAGTAAGGTTGGACTGGGAGCTTTCTTT. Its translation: CASSKVGLGAFF.

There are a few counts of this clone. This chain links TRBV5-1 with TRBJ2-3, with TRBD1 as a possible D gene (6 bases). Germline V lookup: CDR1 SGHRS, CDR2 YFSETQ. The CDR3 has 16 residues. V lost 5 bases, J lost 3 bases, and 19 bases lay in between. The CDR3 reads CASRRWGRDETDTQYF. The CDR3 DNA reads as TGCGCCAGCAGGAGGTGGGGGCGAGATGAGACAGATACGCAGTATTTT.

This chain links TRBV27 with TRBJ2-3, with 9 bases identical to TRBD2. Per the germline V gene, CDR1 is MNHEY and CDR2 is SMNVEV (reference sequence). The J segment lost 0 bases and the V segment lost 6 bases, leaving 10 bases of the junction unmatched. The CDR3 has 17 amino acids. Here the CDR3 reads CASRSGLARTSTDTQYF. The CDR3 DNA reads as TGTGCCAGCAGATCCGGACTAGCGAGAACTAGCACAGATACGCAGTATTTT.

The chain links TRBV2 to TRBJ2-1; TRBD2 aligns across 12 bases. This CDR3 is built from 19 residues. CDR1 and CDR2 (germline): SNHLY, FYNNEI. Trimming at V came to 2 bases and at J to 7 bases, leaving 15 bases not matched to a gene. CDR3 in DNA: TGTGCCAGCAGTGAATCTGTGACTAGCGGGAGAGGGAGGGAAAATGAGCAGTTCTTC. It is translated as CASSESVTSGRGRENEQFF.